There are a few counts of the clone carrying this T cell receptor (beta chain). Its antigen is not identified. J was trimmed by 1 base and V by 5 bases; bases with no gene match: 13. The CDR3 consists of 17 residues. Germline CDR1 SEHNR, CDR2 FQNEAQ (reference sequence). The sample comes from a study of identical twins. Points from the study as a whole: Twins shared out-of-frame alpha sequences with excess low generation probability. Analyses of zero insertions could be partly confounded by invariant MAIT and iNKT cells.

TCRdb ran MiXCR on the 5' RACE reads and lists one entry per CDR3 protein. The sample shows around 230,000 distinct CDR3 sequences, 6.5% to 8% of them seen only once. This same sample was also taken into another study, of T cells expressing NK-cell markers. That work contributes: The TCR beta repertoires were obtained from sorted CD3+CD56+NKG2C+, CD3+CD56+NKG2C- and CD3+CD56-NKG2C+ T cells. Roughly six donors showed dominant NKG2C+ clonotypes comprising about 1.0-7.5% of their CD8+ T cells.

The sample taken for sequencing was CD8+ T cells sorted from blood. The V and J genes are TRBV7-9 and TRBJ2-5, with 7 positions matching TRBD2. This TCR was recovered from a woman aged 18-29 years in good health. The CDR3 DNA sequence: TGTGCCAGCAGCAAAACGACGAAAGGGACTATCCAAGAGACCCAGTACTTC. This encodes CASSKTTKGTIQETQYF.